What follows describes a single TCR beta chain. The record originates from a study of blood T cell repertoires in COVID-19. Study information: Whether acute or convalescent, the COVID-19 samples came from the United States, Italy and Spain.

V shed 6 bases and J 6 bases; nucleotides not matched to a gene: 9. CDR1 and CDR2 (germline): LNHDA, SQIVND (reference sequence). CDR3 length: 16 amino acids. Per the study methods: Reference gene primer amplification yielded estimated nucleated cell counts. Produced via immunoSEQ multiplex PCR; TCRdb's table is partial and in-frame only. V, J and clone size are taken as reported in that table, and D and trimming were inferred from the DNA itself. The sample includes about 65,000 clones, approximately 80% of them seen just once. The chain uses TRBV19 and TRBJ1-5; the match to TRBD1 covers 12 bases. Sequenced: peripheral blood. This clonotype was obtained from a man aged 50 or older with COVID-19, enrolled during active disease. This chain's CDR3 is CASRITGTGGSQPQHF. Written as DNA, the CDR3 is TGTGCCAGTAGGATTACCGGGACAGGGGGCTCTCAGCCCCAGCATTTT.